This T cell receptor beta chain was identified in a study of monozygotic twins with inflammatory bowel disease. Study-wide points: Those with IBD had lower TCRbeta diversity (inverse Simpson) than their healthy co-twins did.

TCRdb reprocessed the 5' RACE reads, with one entry per CDR3 protein and no DNA. Listed are approximately 400,000 distinct CDR3 sequences; 2% to 2.5% falls within the top ten. Germline CDR1 and CDR2: MNHEY and SVGAGI. This CDR3 is built from 15 residues. Concerning this clonotype itself: The antigen is not known.

The TCR was taken from a human donor with ulcerative colitis or Crohn's disease, or a healthy co-twin of an affected twin (not recorded which). Sequencing input: blood. This sequence joins TRBV6-5 and TRBJ2-4; TCRdb calls TRBD1, which cannot be checked without DNA. CDR3 region: CASSYSGQGKDIQYF.